This T cell receptor (beta chain) was identified during a study of T cell responses to AZD1222 COVID-19 vaccine. Study background: Pooling of second doses given at about 4 or about 12 weeks was done. General study findings and limits: CD4 TCRs associated with vaccination spanned spike, dominating at 160-218 and 743-854. Only a handful of AZD1222 recipients, several in all, had baseline seropositivity.

Produced via immunoSEQ multiplex PCR; TCRdb's table is partial and in-frame only. The table lists about 140,000 clones, 70% to 90% of them singletons. Worth noting for this clone: Its antigen is currently unknown.

Here the sequenced sample was peripheral blood, taken on day 0 of AZD1222 vaccination. The clonotype was recovered from an adult in good health.

The CDR3, as DNA: TGTGCCAGTAGCCCCGGGCCTAACTATGGCTACACCTTC. As protein: CASSPGPNYGYTF. The chain uses TRBV19 and TRBJ1-2; D call uncertain. Germline V CDR1 and CDR2: LNHDA, SQIVND (reference sequence). V lost 6 bases, J lost 0 bases, and 8 bases lay in between. The CDR3 has 13 residues. The variable domain in full, with the rest retrieved from reference TRBV19 and TRBJ1-2, is DGGITQSPKYLFRKEGQNVTLSCEQNLNHDAMYWYRQDPGQGLRLIYYSQIVNDFQKGDIAEGYSVSREKKESFPLTVTSAQKNPTAFYLCASSPGPNYGYTFGSGTRLTVV.